The 24 T cell receptor beta chains reported below all come from one sample, sequenced in a study of T-cell reconstitution after alpha-beta-depleted transplantation in children. Unique molecular identifiers were incorporated when the TCRbeta library was constructed. TCRdb re-called the PCR reads through MiXCR, storing one row per CDR3 protein. The table records approximately 490,000 distinct CDR3 sequences, 10% of them present only once. The material was PBMCs, obtained before TCRalphabeta/CD19-depleted stem cell transplant. The receptors shown here come from a child aged 2 to 10 with inherited bone marrow failure, due to receive a stem cell transplant.

This clonotype was seen repeatedly, ten times or more. V and J are TRBV29-1 and TRBJ1-2; maybe TRBD1 (6 bases). CDR3 size: 13 residues. Trimming took off 2 bases at V and 3 bases at J, with 10 bases between the two ends. In germline, CDR1 is SQVTM, CDR2 ANQGSEA. CDR3 coding DNA: TGCAGCGTTGAACGGAGGGGGGACTATGGCTACACCTTC. Its protein product is CSVERRGDYGYTF.

This clonotype has at least ten counts. The gene calls are TRBV10-3 and TRBJ2-1, with D perhaps assigned TRBD1 or TRBD2 (5 bases each). Germline CDR1 and CDR2: ENHRY and SYGVKD. Trimming removed 10 bases at V and 3 bases at J, with 16 bases between. The CDR3 covers 14 residues. The CDR3 is CATSWQGDYNEQFF. The CDR3 nucleotides are TGTGCCACCTCCTGGCAGGGAGACTACAATGAGCAGTTCTTC.

The sample holds many counts of this clonotype. This chain joins TRBV12-3 or TRBV12-4 and TRBJ2-1; D is possibly TRBD1 or TRBD2 (5 bases each). V was trimmed by 6 bases and J by 3 bases, leaving 12 bases between them. The CDR3 is made up of 14 amino acids. CDR3 amino acids: CASSQRGGYNEQFF. The CDR3 nucleotides are TGTGCCAGCAGCCAGAGGGGCGGCTACAATGAGCAGTTCTTC.

This clonotype was seen at least ten times. The V and J genes are TRBV6-5 and TRBJ1-3; D may be TRBD1 (5 bases). Looked up from germline, CDR1 is MNHEY and CDR2 is SVGAGI. The germline V and J ends were trimmed by 0 bases and 9 bases, with 9 bases remaining between them. The CDR3 spans 13 residues. CDR3 region: CASSYSRGGTIYF. The CDR3 bases are TGTGCCAGCAGTTACTCGAGGGGAGGCACCATATATTTT.

In its sample, this clonotype was seen a few times. The chain joins TRBV7-6 to TRBJ2-1; perhaps TRBD1 as D (6 bases). Germline V gene sequence: CDR1 SGHVS, CDR2 FNYEAQ. The CDR3 has 14 amino acids. Trimming pared 5 bases from V and 10 bases from J, leaving 18 bases between. In DNA form, the CDR3 reads TGTGCCAGCAGCCAGACGGACAGCACATGGGAGCAGTTCTTC. It yields the protein CASSQTDSTWEQFF.

This clonotype was seen many times. The chain has TRBV7-6 and TRBJ2-1; no reliable D call. The CDR3 extends over 14 amino acids. V lost 5 bases to trimming and J lost 2 bases, with 10 bases between them. The germline gives CDR1 SGHVS, CDR2 FNYEAQ. The CDR3 coding sequence is TGTGCCAGCAGCCCCTTAGCAGCCTACAATGAGCAGTTCTTC. This translates into CASSPLAAYNEQFF.

This clonotype was picked up many times. The J gene is TRBJ1-1, the V gene TRBV7-8; D ambiguous. The CDR3 covers 16 residues. Germline V gene data show CDR1 as SGHVS and CDR2 as FQNEAQ. The V and J ends lost 2 bases and 4 bases respectively, with 17 bases between them. The CDR3 sequence: CASSLRGGPGGTEAFF. The DNA for the CDR3 is TGTGCCAGCAGCTTAAGAGGAGGGCCAGGAGGCACTGAAGCTTTCTTT.

This clonotype was counted many times. The genes are TRBV4-1 and TRBJ1-2, with unresolved D. This CDR3 has 13 amino acids. Trimming took 3 bases from V and 8 from J, leaving 13 bases between them. The germline V gene has CDR1 MGHRA and CDR2 YSYEKL. The CDR3 DNA follows: TGCGCCAGCAGCCAGGCAGTCCTCAGCGGCTACACCTTC. This translates into CASSQAVLSGYTF.

The chain employs TRBV4-2 and TRBJ1-2, with D uncertain. CDR1 is LGHNA, CDR2 YNFKEQ, per germline. The CDR3 spans 14 residues. V was cut by 0 bases and J by 7 bases, with 12 bases left in between. CDR3 region: CASSQDREEAGYTF. CDR3 in DNA: TGTGCCAGCAGCCAAGATCGGGAGGAGGCTGGCTACACCTTC.

Ten or more counts support this clonotype. The CDR3 bases are TGCAGCGTTAGCTTGGACACGAGCGAGCAGTACTTC. Translated, it gives CSVSLDTSEQYF. The gene calls are TRBV29-1 and TRBJ2-7; D might be TRBD1 (5 bases). This CDR3 is built from 12 residues. V was cut by 5 bases and J by 6 bases, with 14 bases left in between. CDR1 and CDR2 (germline): SQVTM, ANQGSEA.

The chain recombines TRBV12-3 or TRBV12-4 with TRBJ2-5, with D unresolved. Trimming removed 3 bases from V and 9 bases from J, with 14 bases in between. The CDR3 has 13 residues. The CDR3 here is CASSLSLRSSQYF. CDR3 coding DNA: TGTGCCAGCAGTTTGTCACTCAGGTCGTCCCAGTACTTC.

This clonotype occurred many times. This sequence joins TRBV27 and TRBJ2-1; 9 nucleotides line up with TRBD2. After removal of 8 bases from V and 4 bases from J, the junction contained 9 bases not matched to a gene. The CDR3 sequence is 15 residues long. Germline V gene lookup returns CDR1 MNHEY and CDR2 SMNVEV (reference sequence). The CDR3 DNA follows: TGTGCCAGCGGGATCGCACTAGCGGGTTACAATGAGCAGTTCTTC. This gives the protein CASGIALAGYNEQFF.

This clonotype was counted at least ten times. V and J are TRBV5-5 and TRBJ1-1, with a possible D match to TRBD1 (5 bases). This CDR3 comprises 13 residues. V lost 2 bases and J 5 bases, leaving 10 bases between the germline ends. Germline CDR1 is SGHKS and CDR2 is YYEKEE (reference sequence). This chain's CDR3 is CASSFARVTEAFF. The CDR3 bases are TGTGCCAGCAGCTTCGCCAGGGTGACTGAAGCTTTCTTT.

This clonotype was found many times. The chain has TRBV20-1 and TRBJ2-1; the D gene is possibly TRBD2 (6 bases). This CDR3 comprises 12 residues. CDR1 is DFQATT and CDR2 is SNEGSKA in the germline V gene (reference sequence). V lost 6 bases and J lost 4, with 10 bases in between. In DNA form, the CDR3 reads TGCAGTGCCCTAGCGAGGTACAATGAGCAGTTCTTC. This translates into CSALARYNEQFF.

Ten or more counts support this clonotype. The chain combines TRBV4-3 with TRBJ1-1; the match to TRBD1 covers 9 bases. V dropped 2 bases and J dropped 11; count of bases not matched to a gene: 6. Germline CDR1 reads LGHNA; CDR2 reads YSLEER. The CDR3 contains 13 residues. Here the CDR3 reads CASSQLTGGSAFF. CDR3 DNA sequence: TGCGCCAGCAGCCAACTAACAGGGGGCTCGGCTTTCTTT.

This clonotype has just a few counts. J is TRBJ1-3 and V is TRBV12-3 or TRBV12-4; no clear D gene. CDR3 size: 15 residues. V was shortened by 6 bases and J by 1 base, with 13 bases between the two germline ends. The CDR3 DNA is TGTGCCAGCAGCGACTCGCCGCTTTCTGGAAACACCATATATTTT. Its translation is CASSDSPLSGNTIYF.

The rearrangement links TRBV11-2 to TRBJ2-1; tentative D call: TRBD2 (7 bases). V lost 5 bases and J 8 bases, leaving 28 bases between the germline ends. The germline V gene has CDR1 SGHAT and CDR2 FQNNGV. CDR3 length: 18 residues. CDR3 coding DNA: TGTGCCAGCAGCACCCGACCGGACGGCGGGGGCTCAAGGGATGAGCAGTTCTTC. As protein: CASSTRPDGGGSRDEQFF.

The table lists this clonotype with a few counts. The CDR3 nucleotides read TGTGCCAGCAGCTTAGATTCGTTTTCACCCCTCCACTTT. It translates to CASSLDSFSPLHF. This chain connects TRBV11-2 to TRBJ1-6, with D uncertain. The CDR3 covers 13 residues. The V end lost 0 bases, the J end lost 9 bases, and 6 bases lay between the germline ends. CDR1 and CDR2 from the germline V gene are SGHAT and FQNNGV.

In this sample, this clonotype turned up many times. This chain uses TRBV6-2 or TRBV6-3 with TRBJ2-7; perhaps D is TRBD1 or TRBD2 (5 bases each). V was pared by 5 bases and J by 3 bases, with 20 bases between. The length of the CDR3 is 16 residues. From germline, CDR1 is MNHEY and CDR2 SVGEGT. CDR3 nucleotides: TGTGCCAGCAGTCAATCCATCGTGGGACGGCTCTACGAGCAGTACTTC. Its protein product is CASSQSIVGRLYEQYF.

The sample holds many counts of this clonotype. The chain recombines TRBV6-2 or TRBV6-3 with TRBJ2-1; 9 bases match TRBD2. Germline-derived CDR1 and CDR2 are MNHEY and SVGEGT. The CDR3 totals 17 residues. With V trimmed by 2 bases and J by 4 bases, 9 bases remained unmatched. CDR3 DNA sequence: TGTGCCAGCAGTTACCTAATAGCGGGAGTGGGGTACAATGAGCAGTTCTTC. Protein: CASSYLIAGVGYNEQFF.

This clonotype was picked up many times. V and J are TRBV10-3 and TRBJ1-2, with a possible D match to TRBD1 (6 bases). Germline-derived CDR1 and CDR2 are ENHRY and SYGVKD. V lost 10 bases and J 2 bases, leaving 26 bases between the germline ends. This CDR3 region has 17 residues. CDR3 region: CATVGLARGNANYGYTF. The CDR3 coding sequence is TGTGCCACAGTGGGCCTGGCAAGGGGGAACGCCAACTATGGCTACACCTTC.

Ten or more counts support this clonotype. V and J are TRBV7-7 and TRBJ2-3; D gene uncertain. The germline V and J ends were trimmed by 5 bases and 6 bases, with 12 bases remaining between them. The CDR3 spans 13 residues. CDR1 and CDR2 from the germline V gene are SSHAT and FNYEAQ (reference sequence). CDR3 sequence: CASSAGGMDTQYF. The CDR3 DNA sequence: TGTGCCAGCAGCGCCGGCGGTATGGATACGCAGTATTTT.

This clonotype was observed many times. This chain's CDR3 is CATSRGKEGYYEQYF. The CDR3 DNA reads TGTGCCACCAGCAGAGGTAAAGAGGGATACTACGAGCAGTACTTC. The chain recombines TRBV15 with TRBJ2-7, with D possibly matching TRBD2 (5 bases). CDR1 is LNHNV, CDR2 YYDKDF, per germline (reference sequence). With 1 base removed from V and 3 bases from J, the gap between germline ends came to 13 bases. CDR3 length: 15 amino acids.

This clonotype occurred many times. V usage is TRBV7-9 and J usage is TRBJ2-1; D ambiguous. The V and J ends lost 5 bases and 5 bases respectively, with 16 bases between them. CDR1 SEHNR and CDR2 FQNEAQ come from the germline V gene (reference sequence). There are 15 residues in the CDR3. CDR3 amino acids: CASSPLGFADNEQFF. The DNA of the CDR3 is TGTGCCAGCAGCCCCTTAGGATTCGCTGACAATGAGCAGTTCTTC.